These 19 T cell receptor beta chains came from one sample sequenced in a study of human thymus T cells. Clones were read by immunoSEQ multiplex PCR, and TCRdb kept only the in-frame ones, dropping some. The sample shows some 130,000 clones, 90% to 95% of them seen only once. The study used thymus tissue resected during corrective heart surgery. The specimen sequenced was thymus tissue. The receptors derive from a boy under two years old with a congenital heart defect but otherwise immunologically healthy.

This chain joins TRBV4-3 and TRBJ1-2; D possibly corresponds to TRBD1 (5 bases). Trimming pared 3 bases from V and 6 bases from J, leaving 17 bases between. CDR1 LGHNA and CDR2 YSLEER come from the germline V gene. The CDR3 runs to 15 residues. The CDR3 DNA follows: TGCGCCAGCAGCCACATGAGGGGAGCTTTGGATGGCTACACCTTC. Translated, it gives CASSHMRGALDGYTF.

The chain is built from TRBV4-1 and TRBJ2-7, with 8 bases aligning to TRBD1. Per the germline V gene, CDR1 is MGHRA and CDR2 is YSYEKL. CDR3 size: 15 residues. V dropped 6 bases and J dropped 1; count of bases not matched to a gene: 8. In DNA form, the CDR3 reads TGCGCCAGCAGTAGTGGACAGGGAAATTCCTACGAGCAGTACTTC. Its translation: CASSSGQGNSYEQYF.

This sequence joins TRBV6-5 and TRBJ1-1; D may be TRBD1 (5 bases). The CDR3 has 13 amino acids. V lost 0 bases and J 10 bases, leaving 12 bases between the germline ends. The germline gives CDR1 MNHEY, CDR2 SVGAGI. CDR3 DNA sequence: TGTGCCAGCAGTTACTCGAGTGGGGGGAGAGCTTTCTTT. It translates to CASSYSSGGRAFF.

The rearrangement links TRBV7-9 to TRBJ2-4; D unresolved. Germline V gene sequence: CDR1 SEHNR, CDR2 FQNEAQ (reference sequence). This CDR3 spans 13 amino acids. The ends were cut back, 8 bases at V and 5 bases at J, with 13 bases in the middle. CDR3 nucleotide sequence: TGTGCCAGCGGCCTTCGCGGCCAAAACATTCAGTACTTC. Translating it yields CASGLRGQNIQYF.

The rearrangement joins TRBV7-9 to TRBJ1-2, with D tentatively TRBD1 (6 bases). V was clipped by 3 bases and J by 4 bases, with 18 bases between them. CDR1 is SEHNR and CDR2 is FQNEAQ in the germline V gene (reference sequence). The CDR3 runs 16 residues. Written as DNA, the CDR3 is TGTGCCAGCAGCTTTCCCCGGGCAGGGGAGCTCTATGGCTACACCTTC. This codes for CASSFPRAGELYGYTF.

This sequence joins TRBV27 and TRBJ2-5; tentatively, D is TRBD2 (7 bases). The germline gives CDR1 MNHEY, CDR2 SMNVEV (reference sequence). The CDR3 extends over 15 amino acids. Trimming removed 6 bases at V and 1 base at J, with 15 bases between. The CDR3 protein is CASSSRGGLQETQYF. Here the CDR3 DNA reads TGTGCCAGCAGCTCGAGGGGGGGTCTCCAAGAGACCCAGTACTTC.

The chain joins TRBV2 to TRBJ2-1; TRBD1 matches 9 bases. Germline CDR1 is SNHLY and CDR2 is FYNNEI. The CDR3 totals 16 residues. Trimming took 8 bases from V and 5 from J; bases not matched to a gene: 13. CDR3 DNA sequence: TGTGCCAGCGATAGCCCCGGGACAGGGCAACACAATGAGCAGTTCTTC. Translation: CASDSPGTGQHNEQFF.

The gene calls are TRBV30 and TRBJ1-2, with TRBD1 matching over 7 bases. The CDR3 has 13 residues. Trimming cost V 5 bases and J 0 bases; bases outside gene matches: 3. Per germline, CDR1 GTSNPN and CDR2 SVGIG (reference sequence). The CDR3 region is CAWGTDPNYGYTF. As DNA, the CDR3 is TGTGCCTGGGGGACAGACCCTAACTATGGCTACACCTTC. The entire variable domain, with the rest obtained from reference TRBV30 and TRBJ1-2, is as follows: SQTIHQWPATLVQPVGSPLSLECTVEGTSNPNLYWYRQAAGRGLQLLFYSVGIGQISSEVPQNLSASRPQDRQFILSSKKLLLSDSGFYLCAWGTDPNYGYTFGSGTRLTVV.

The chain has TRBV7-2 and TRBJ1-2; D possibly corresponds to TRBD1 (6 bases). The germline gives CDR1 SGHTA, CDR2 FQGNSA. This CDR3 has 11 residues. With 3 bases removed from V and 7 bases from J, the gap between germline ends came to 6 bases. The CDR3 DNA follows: TGTGCCAGCAGCTTCAGGGGTGGCTACACCTTC. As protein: CASSFRGGYTF.

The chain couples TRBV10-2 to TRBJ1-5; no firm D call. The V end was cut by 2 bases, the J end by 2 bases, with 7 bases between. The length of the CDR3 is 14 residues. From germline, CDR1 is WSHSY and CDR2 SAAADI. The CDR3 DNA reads TGCGCCAGCAGTGAGGAGGGAGGCAATCAGCCCCAGCATTTT. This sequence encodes CASSEEGGNQPQHF.

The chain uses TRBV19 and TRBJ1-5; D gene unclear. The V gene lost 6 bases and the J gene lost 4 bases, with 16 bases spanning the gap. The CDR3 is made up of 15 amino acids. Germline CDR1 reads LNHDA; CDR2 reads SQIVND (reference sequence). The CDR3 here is CASSPDKSGNQPQHF. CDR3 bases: TGTGCCAGTAGCCCAGACAAGAGTGGGAATCAGCCCCAGCATTTT.

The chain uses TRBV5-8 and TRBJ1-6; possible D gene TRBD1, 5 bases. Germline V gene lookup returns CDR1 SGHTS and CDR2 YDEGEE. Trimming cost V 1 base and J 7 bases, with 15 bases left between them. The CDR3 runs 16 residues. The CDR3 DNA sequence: TGTGCCAGCAGCTTGAGAGGACACTTAAGGAATTCACCCCTCCACTTT. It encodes CASSLRGHLRNSPLHF.

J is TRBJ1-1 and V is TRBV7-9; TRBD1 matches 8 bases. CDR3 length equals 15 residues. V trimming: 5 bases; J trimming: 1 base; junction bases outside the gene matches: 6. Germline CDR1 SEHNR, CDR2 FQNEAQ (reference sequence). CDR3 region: CASSRRQGRNTEAFF. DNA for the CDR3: TGTGCCAGCAGCCGGCGACAGGGGAGGAACACTGAAGCTTTCTTT. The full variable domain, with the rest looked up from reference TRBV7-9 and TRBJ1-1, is DTGVSQNPRHKITKRGQNVTFRCDPISEHNRLYWYRQTLGQGPEFLTYFQNEAQLEKSRLLSDRFSAERPKGSFSTLEIQRTEQGDSAMYLCASSRRQGRNTEAFFGQGTRLTVV.

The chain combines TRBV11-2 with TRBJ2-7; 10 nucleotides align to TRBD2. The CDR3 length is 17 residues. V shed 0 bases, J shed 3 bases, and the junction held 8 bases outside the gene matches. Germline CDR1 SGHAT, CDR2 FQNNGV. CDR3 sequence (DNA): TGTGCCAGCAGCTTAGACCAGCGGGGGGGAAGTTGCTACGAGCAGTACTTC. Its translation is CASSLDQRGGSCYEQYF.

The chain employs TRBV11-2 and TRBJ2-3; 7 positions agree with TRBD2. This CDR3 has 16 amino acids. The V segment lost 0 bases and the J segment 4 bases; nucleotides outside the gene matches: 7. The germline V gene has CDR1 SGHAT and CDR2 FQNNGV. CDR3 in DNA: TGTGCCAGCAGCTTAGATTGGGGGGGGAGCCCAGATACGCAGTATTTT. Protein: CASSLDWGGSPDTQYF.

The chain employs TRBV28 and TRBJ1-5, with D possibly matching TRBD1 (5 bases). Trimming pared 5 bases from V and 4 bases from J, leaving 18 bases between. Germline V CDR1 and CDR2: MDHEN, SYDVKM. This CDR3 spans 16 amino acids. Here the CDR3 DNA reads TGTGCCAGCAGTCCACGGACACCAGGGATGAATCAGCCCCAGCATTTT. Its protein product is CASSPRTPGMNQPQHF.

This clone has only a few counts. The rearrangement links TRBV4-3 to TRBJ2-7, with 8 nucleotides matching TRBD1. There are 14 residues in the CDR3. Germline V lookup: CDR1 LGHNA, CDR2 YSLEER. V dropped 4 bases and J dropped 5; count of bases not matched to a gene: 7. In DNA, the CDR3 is TGCGCCAGCAGCCCGAGGACAGGGCCCGACGAGCAGTACTTC. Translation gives CASSPRTGPDEQYF.

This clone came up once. DNA of the CDR3: TGTGCCAGCAGCCATCGACAGGTCTTGGATACGCAGTATTTT. This translates into CASSHRQVLDTQYF. The chain has TRBV11-3 and TRBJ2-3; possible D gene TRBD1, 6 bases. V was shortened by 5 bases and J by 6 bases, with 15 bases between the two germline ends. CDR3 size: 14 residues. Looked up from germline, CDR1 is SGHNT and CDR2 is YENEEA.

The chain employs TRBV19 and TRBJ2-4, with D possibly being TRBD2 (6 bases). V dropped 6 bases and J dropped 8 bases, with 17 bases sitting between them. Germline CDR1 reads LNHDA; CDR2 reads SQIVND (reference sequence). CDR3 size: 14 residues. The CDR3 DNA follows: TGTGCCAGTAGCGCCGGCGGGGCGGAGGACATTCAGTACTTC. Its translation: CASSAGGAEDIQYF.